Each of the 27 T cell receptor beta chains below was sequenced from the same sample in a study of CD8 T cells in Susac syndrome. The RNA input was roughly 0.45 to 1 ug, and it was reverse transcribed with random hexamers. TCRdb used MiXCR to reprocess the immunoSEQ multiplex PCR reads, holding one entry per CDR3 protein. The sample lists over 150,000 distinct CDR3 sequences, approximately 93% occurring once. Sequencing input: CD4+ T cells from PBMCs. The receptor set was obtained from a human donor with multiple sclerosis.

The CDR3 protein is CATSTGGHAQFF. The DNA for the CDR3 is TGTGCCACCTCGACGGGGGGCCACGCTCAGTTCTTC. V usage is TRBV19 and J usage is TRBJ2-1; a weak D match, TRBD2 (7 bases). The germline gives CDR1 LNHDA, CDR2 SQIVND (reference sequence). The CDR3 is 12 residues long. Trimming shortened V by 10 bases and J by 13 bases, and 20 bases separated the two germline ends.

The V and J genes are TRBV7-2 and TRBJ2-7, with a tentative D call TRBD1 (5 bases). Between the trimmed V and J ends, which lost 2 bases and 6 bases, there was a span of 14 bases. This CDR3 spans 14 amino acids. The germline V gene encodes CDR1 SGHTA and CDR2 FQGNSA. The CDR3 is CASSLNIGVGEQYF. As DNA, the CDR3 is TGTGCCAGCAGCTTAAACATAGGGGTCGGCGAGCAGTACTTC.

J is TRBJ1-1 and V is TRBV6-1; 7 nucleotides align to TRBD1. V lost 7 bases and J lost 1; bases outside the gene matches: 12. The CDR3 runs to 16 residues. CDR1 and CDR2 (germline): MNHNS, SASEGT. The CDR3 bases are TGTGCCAGCAAAAGTAGAGGAACAGGGGCGAACACTGAAGCTTTCTTT. Amino acids: CASKSRGTGANTEAFF.

The chain employs TRBV2 and TRBJ2-3; D call uncertain. Trimming cost V 4 bases and J 4 bases, with 6 bases left between them. This CDR3 has 12 amino acids. Germline lookup yields CDR1 SNHLY and CDR2 FYNNEI. For the CDR3, the DNA is TGTGCCAGCAGTGTCGTAGCAGATACGCAGTATTTT. Protein: CASSVVADTQYF. The whole variable domain, filled in from reference TRBV2 and TRBJ2-3, reads EPEVTQTPSHQVTQMGQEVILRCVPISNHLYFYWYRQILGQKVEFLVSFYNNEISEKSEIFDDQFSVERPDGSNFTLKIRSTKLEDSAMYFCASSVVADTQYFGPGTRLTVL.

The chain joins TRBV5-1 to TRBJ2-4, with 7 bases matching TRBD2. Losses at the gene ends were 0 bases for V and 8 bases for J; bases not matched to a gene: 14. From germline, CDR1 is SGHRS and CDR2 YFSETQ. This CDR3 is 17 amino acids long. For the CDR3, the DNA is TGCGCCAGCAGCTTGGATTGGGGGGGGATTTATGGGGACATTCAGTACTTC. Amino acid sequence: CASSLDWGGIYGDIQYF. The full variable domain, completed using reference TRBV5-1 and TRBJ2-4, is KAGVTQTPRYLIKTRGQQVTLSCSPISGHRSVSWYQQTPGQGLQFLFEYFSETQRNKGNFPGRFSGRQFSNSRSEMNVSTLELGDSALYLCASSLDWGGIYGDIQYFGAGTRLSVL.

The rearrangement joins TRBV5-4 to TRBJ2-3; no definite D call. Per germline, CDR1 SGHNT and CDR2 YYREEE (reference sequence). The CDR3 totals 13 residues. Between the trimmed V and J ends, which lost 5 bases and 6 bases, there was a span of 13 bases. The DNA for the CDR3 is TGTGCCAGCAGTTACGGAGTCAGGGATACGCAGTATTTT. Encoded protein: CASSYGVRDTQYF.

This chain connects TRBV30 to TRBJ1-4, with D possibly matching TRBD1 (5 bases). CDR1 GTSNPN and CDR2 SVGIG come from the germline V gene (reference sequence). The CDR3 covers 15 residues. Trimming removed 1 base at V and 7 bases at J, with 16 bases between. This CDR3 reads CAWSASTAGSEKLFF. DNA of the CDR3: TGTGCCTGGAGTGCCTCGACAGCGGGGAGTGAAAAACTGTTTTTT.

The chain combines TRBV20-1 with TRBJ1-2; D unclear. With 6 bases removed from V and 4 bases from J, the gap between germline ends came to 18 bases. This CDR3 is 14 amino acids long. Germline V gives CDR1 DFQATT, CDR2 SNEGSKA (reference sequence). The CDR3 bases are TGCAGTGCCCCCTCAAAGGGTCTTGGCTATGGCTACACCTTC. Translating gives CSAPSKGLGYGYTF.

The V gene is TRBV2, the J gene TRBJ2-6; D gene ambiguous. CDR1 and CDR2 from the germline V gene are SNHLY and FYNNEI. The CDR3 is 15 amino acids. Between the trimmed V and J ends, which lost 4 bases and 0 bases, there was a span of 7 bases. This chain's CDR3 is CASSVTSSGANVLTF. The CDR3 nucleotides are TGTGCCAGCAGTGTAACGAGCTCTGGGGCCAACGTCCTGACTTTC.

This clonotype occurred a few times. The chain employs TRBV7-2 and TRBJ2-4, with D perhaps matching TRBD1 (8 bases). Trimming took off 5 bases at V and 7 bases at J, with 12 bases between the two ends. The CDR3 runs 13 residues. CDR1 is SGHTA and CDR2 is FQGNSA in the germline V gene. The CDR3 spells CASSQQGGNIQYF. The CDR3 DNA sequence: TGTGCCAGCAGCCAACAGGGGGGGAACATTCAGTACTTC.

This chain connects TRBV11-1 to TRBJ2-1, with D possibly matching TRBD2 (6 bases). V was clipped by 8 bases and J by 3 bases, with 11 bases between them. The CDR3 length is 13 residues. Germline V gene lookup returns CDR1 SGHAT and CDR2 FQDESV (reference sequence). Here the CDR3 DNA reads TGTGCCAGCCAACAGACTAGCTACAATGAGCAGTTCTTC. It yields the protein CASQQTSYNEQFF.

On this clonotype: Relative to the germline gene, one junction end is altered; a read error may explain this. The chain recombines TRBV7-3 with TRBJ2-3; D is possibly TRBD2 (6 bases). The CDR3 loop spans 14 amino acids. Germline CDR1 is SGHTA and CDR2 is FQGTGA. CDR3 sequence (DNA): TGTGCCAGCAGCTTAACAGAGTCTAGCGATAAGCAGTATTTT. This codes for CASSLTESSDKQYF.

The rearrangement joins TRBV7-3 to TRBJ2-2, with unresolved D. V was trimmed by 5 bases and J by 5 bases, leaving 12 bases between them. The CDR3 covers 14 residues. Per the germline V gene, CDR1 is SGHTA and CDR2 is FQGTGA. This chain's CDR3 is CASSARHGTGELFF. The CDR3 DNA is TGTGCCAGCAGCGCTAGACACGGGACCGGGGAGCTGTTTTTT.

The chain employs TRBV5-1 and TRBJ2-3, with 10 bases fitting TRBD1. The CDR3 totals 16 residues. Germline CDR1 reads SGHRS; CDR2 reads YFSETQ. The J segment lost 3 bases and the V segment lost 1 base, leaving 5 bases of the junction unmatched. The CDR3 DNA reads as TGCGCCAGCAGCTTGTTGACAGGGGGCGGGACAGATACGCAGTATTTT. This encodes CASSLLTGGGTDTQYF. Full variable domain (missing parts from reference TRBV5-1 and TRBJ2-3): KAGVTQTPRYLIKTRGQQVTLSCSPISGHRSVSWYQQTPGQGLQFLFEYFSETQRNKGNFPGRFSGRQFSNSRSEMNVSTLELGDSALYLCASSLLTGGGTDTQYFGPGTRLTVL.

The chain joins TRBV7-2 to TRBJ1-1; D perhaps matches TRBD1 (6 bases). The germline V and J ends were trimmed by 5 bases and 8 bases, with 18 bases remaining between them. Germline lookup yields CDR1 SGHTA and CDR2 FQGNSA. The CDR3 extends over 14 amino acids. The CDR3 DNA sequence: TGTGCCAGCAGCCATACTGGACGGAGGGGGGAAGCTTTCTTT. Encoded protein: CASSHTGRRGEAFF.

The V and J genes are TRBV6-6 and TRBJ2-2; the D is unclear. In germline, CDR1 is MNHNY, CDR2 SVGAGI (reference sequence). V lost 0 bases and J 4 bases, leaving 9 bases between the germline ends. The CDR3 spans 15 residues. CDR3 protein: CASSYSWSVTGELFF. The CDR3 DNA follows: TGTGCCAGCAGTTACTCGTGGTCAGTCACCGGGGAGCTGTTTTTT.

The J gene is TRBJ2-6, the V gene TRBV20-1; D is uncertain. This CDR3 spans 14 amino acids. Germline CDR1 reads DFQATT; CDR2 reads SNEGSKA (reference sequence). Trimming stripped 4 bases from V and 1 base from J, with 8 bases between. CDR3 nucleotide sequence: TGCAGTGCTACGGCTCAGTCTGGGGCCAACGTCCTGACTTTC. This sequence encodes CSATAQSGANVLTF.

The chain combines TRBV11-1 with TRBJ1-5; weak D call: TRBD1 (5 bases). V was cut by 1 base and J by 6 bases, with 7 bases left in between. This CDR3 contains 13 residues. CDR1 and CDR2 (germline): SGHAT, FQDESV (reference sequence). CDR3 sequence: CASSLGGFQPQHF. CDR3 in DNA: TGTGCCAGCAGCTTAGGGGGGTTTCAGCCCCAGCATTTT.

The chain uses TRBV27 and TRBJ2-1; D may be TRBD1 (5 bases). The CDR3 runs 15 residues. V lost 0 bases and J 1 base, leaving 7 bases between the germline ends. Germline V CDR1 and CDR2: MNHEY, SMNVEV (reference sequence). CDR3 nucleotides: TGTGCCAGCAGTTTATCAGGGGCTTCCTACAATGAGCAGTTCTTC. As protein: CASSLSGASYNEQFF.

The rearrangement links TRBV25-1 to TRBJ2-7; 8 bases are a match to TRBD1. Trimming at V came to 2 bases and at J to 5 bases, leaving 5 bases not matched to a gene. This CDR3 is 14 amino acids long. Looked up from germline, CDR1 is MGHDK and CDR2 is SYGVNS. The CDR3 protein is CASSEPGGRHEQYF. CDR3 bases: TGTGCCAGCAGTGAACCAGGGGGCAGGCACGAGCAGTACTTC.

This chain links TRBV6-2 or TRBV6-3 with TRBJ2-1, with 9 bases fitting TRBD2. The trim removed 11 bases at V and 6 bases at J, leaving 11 bases unmatched. Germline assignment: CDR1 MNHEY and CDR2 SVGEGT. The CDR3 contains 14 residues. CDR3 amino acids: CAHPAGGEPNEQFF. Here the CDR3 DNA reads TGTGCCCATCCCGCGGGAGGGGAACCCAATGAGCAGTTCTTC.

CDR3 loop: CASSLTASSGNTIYF. CDR3 coding DNA: TGTGCCAGCAGCCTAACAGCGTCCTCTGGAAACACCATATATTTT. The rearrangement joins TRBV7-2 to TRBJ1-3; D not resolved. Looked up from germline, CDR1 is SGHTA and CDR2 is FQGNSA. This CDR3 is built from 15 residues. Trimming took 5 bases from V and 0 from J, leaving 11 bases between them.

CDR3 protein: CASSVVAGTVINEQFF. The CDR3 DNA follows: TGTGCCAGCAGCGTAGTAGCCGGGACAGTTATAAATGAGCAGTTCTTC. The genes are TRBV9 and TRBJ2-1; 7 positions agree with TRBD1. With V trimmed by 0 bases and J by 7 bases, 10 bases remained unmatched. The CDR3 has 16 amino acids. CDR1 is SGDLS, CDR2 YYNGEE, per germline.

The chain recombines TRBV5-1 with TRBJ2-5, with D perhaps TRBD2 (5 bases). The V gene lost 0 bases and the J gene lost 0 bases, with 12 bases spanning the gap. The CDR3 consists of 16 residues. CDR1 and CDR2 from the germline V gene are SGHRS and YFSETQ. The CDR3 bases are TGCGCCAGCAGCTTGGTTCTAGCAGAATACCAAGAGACCCAGTACTTC. Its protein is CASSLVLAEYQETQYF.

The chain employs TRBV5-1 and TRBJ2-2; 8 nucleotides match TRBD1. The V segment lost 0 bases and the J segment 6 bases; nucleotides outside the gene matches: 7. The CDR3 loop spans 16 amino acids. Germline CDR1 and CDR2: SGHRS and YFSETQ. Here the CDR3 DNA reads TGCGCCAGCAGCTTGGCGCCAGGGGGCAATCCCGGGGAGCTGTTTTTT. Its protein product is CASSLAPGGNPGELFF.

This sequence joins TRBV3-1 and TRBJ2-5, with TRBD1 matching 9 bases. The CDR3 contains 16 residues. Losses at the gene ends were 3 bases for V and 2 bases for J; bases not matched to a gene: 7. CDR1 and CDR2 (germline): LGHDT, YNNKEL (reference sequence). This CDR3 reads CASSQSQTGGQETQYF. The CDR3 DNA reads TGTGCCAGCAGCCAGAGCCAGACAGGGGGACAAGAGACCCAGTACTTC.

The genes are TRBV28 and TRBJ2-5; D remains ambiguous. Germline V gives CDR1 MDHEN, CDR2 SYDVKM. Trimming shortened V by 1 base and J by 3 bases, and 6 bases separated the two germline ends. CDR3 length: 13 residues. In nucleotides, the CDR3 is TGTGCCAGCAGTTTATCTCGGGAAGAGACCCAGTACTTC. The encoded protein is CASSLSREETQYF. Together with reference TRBV28 and TRBJ2-5, the CDR3 gives the full variable domain: DVKVTQSSRYLVKRTGEKVFLECVQDMDHENMFWYRQDPGLGLRLIYFSYDVKMKEKGDIPEGYSVSREKKERFSLILESASTNQTSMYLCASSLSREETQYFGPGTRLLVL.